This TCR beta chain was profiled in a study of blood T cell repertoires in COVID-19. About the research overall: PBMCs, B-cell-depleted T cells, or T cells were the source of the cDNA or gDNA that made up the material.

This CDR3 contains 17 residues. The germline CDR1 and CDR2 sequences are SEHNR and FQNEAQ (reference sequence). J was trimmed by 4 bases and V by 0 bases; bases with no gene match: 6. The authors' processing: Amplification of reference gene primers provided the estimated nucleated cell counts. The data were produced by immunoSEQ multiplex PCR, yet TCRdb's version contains in-frame clones alone and is incomplete. Clone size and the V and J calls come from that table; the DNA yielded D and trimming. The table records about 280,000 clones, around 86% of them present only once. The sample comprised peripheral blood. This sequence joins TRBV7-9 and TRBJ2-3; TRBD2 agrees at 11 bases. The TCR sequence derives from a woman aged 40-49 years who had recovered from COVID-19. The CDR3 sequence: CASSLAVTSGSADTQYF. The CDR3 DNA reads as TGTGCCAGCAGCTTAGCGGTAACTAGCGGGAGTGCAGATACGCAGTATTTT.